This is a list of T cell receptor beta chains from one sample in a study of T cell responses to AZD1222 COVID-19 vaccine. The method was immunoSEQ multiplex PCR; TCRdb's version includes in-frame clones alone and lacks a portion of them. This table has about 99,000 clones, 93% appearing once. Source: peripheral blood, taken on day 0 of AZD1222 vaccination. Receptors originate from an adult in good health. CDR3s include the opening cysteine and the closing phenylalanine or tryptophan. The D gene is left open where the match is weak. Where a row states a size, it is once, few, many or the class of an expanded clone; other rows omit it.

clone size	V gene	D gene	J gene	CDR3 DNA	CDR3 protein
-	TRBV30	-	TRBJ2-1	TGTGCCTGGAGTGTACTGGCTGAGCAGTTCTTC	CAWSVLAEQFF
-	TRBV3-1/TRBV3-2	-	TRBJ1-2	TGTGCCAGCAGCCAAGTTCGGGGGCGCTTCTATGGCTACACCTTC	CASSQVRGRFYGYTF
-	TRBV6-1	-	TRBJ1-1	TGTGCCAGCAGTGAAGGGGCGTCTGAAGCTTTCTTT	CASSEGASEAFF
-	TRBV2	-	TRBJ2-2	TGTGCCAGCACCGTTCGGGCTCCCACCGGGGAGCTGTTTTTT	CASTVRAPTGELFF
few	TRBV10-3	TRBD2	TRBJ2-2	TGTGCCGTCCTCCCCACTAGCGGGAGGGCTGGACCCGGGGAGCTGTTTTTT	CAVLPTSGRAGPGELFF
-	TRBV11-2	-	TRBJ2-3	TGTGCCAGCAGCTCAGGGGTAGTGGATACGCAGTATTTT	CASSSGVVDTQYF
few	TRBV20-1	-	TRBJ2-7	TGCAGTGCCCCCGGGCGCCTCGAGCAGTACTTC	CSAPGRLEQYF
-	TRBV10-3	-	TRBJ2-7	TGTGCCATCAGTGAGTCGTTACAGGGCTACGAGCAGTACTTC	CAISESLQGYEQYF
-	TRBV30	TRBD1	TRBJ1-2	TGTGCCTGGAGTGTACCCGGACAGGGAGATGGCTACACCTTC	CAWSVPGQGDGYTF
-	TRBV7-9	TRBD2	TRBJ2-1	TGTGCCAGCAGCGAAGGGGGGGGCGGGAGGGCCGGGGAGCAGTTCTTC	CASSEGGGGRAGEQFF
-	TRBV19	TRBD2	TRBJ2-1	TGTGCCAGTACCCGACTAGCGCGAGATAATGAGCAGTTCTTC	CASTRLARDNEQFF
-	TRBV5-1	-	TRBJ2-1	TGCGCCAGCGCAACCGGGACTCCAAACTACAATGAGCAGTTCTTC	CASATGTPNYNEQFF
-	TRBV6-1	-	TRBJ1-4	TGTGCCAGCAGTGATTATATGGAAAAACTGTTTTTT	CASSDYMEKLFF
-	TRBV24-1	-	TRBJ1-1	TGTGCCACCAGTGATTCCGACGTGCGAGGGGGGGCTGAAGCTTTCTTT	CATSDSDVRGGAEAFF
-	TRBV19	-	TRBJ1-3	TGTGCCAGTAGTATCCGGGTTTCCCGAAACTCTGGAAACACCATATATTTT	CASSIRVSRNSGNTIYF
-	TRBV3-1/TRBV3-2	TRBD2	TRBJ2-2	TGTGCCAGCAGCCAAGGCGGGAGGGCCCCGAACACCGGGGAGCTGTTTTTT	CASSQGGRAPNTGELFF
-	TRBV2	-	TRBJ1-2	TGTGCCAGCAGATCTCCCGGGGCTGTAGGCTACACCTTC	CASRSPGAVGYTF
-	TRBV3-1/TRBV3-2	-	TRBJ1-6	TGTGCCAGCAGCCAAGACTTAACGGTGGGTTCCCTCCACTTT	CASSQDLTVGSLHF
-	TRBV6-2/TRBV6-3	-	TRBJ1-2	TGTGCCAGCAGTGAGACAGGCGTTCGGGGCTATGGCTACACCTTC	CASSETGVRGYGYTF
-	TRBV7-7	-	TRBJ1-4	TGTGCTAGCAGCTTAGGAGGGGAGCTCGGGTTCTATTTGCGAACTAATGAAAAACTGTTTTTT	CASSLGGELGFYLRTNEKLFF
few	TRBV7-3	-	TRBJ2-1	TGTGCCAGCACCTTAGATAGCTCCTACAATGAGCAGTTCTTC	CASTLDSSYNEQFF
-	TRBV29-1	-	TRBJ2-5	TGCAGCGTTGAAGGTCAAGAGACCCAGTACTTC	CSVEGQETQYF
-	TRBV15	-	TRBJ2-7	TGTGCCACCAGCAGGGGGGGAGACGGTACCTACGAGCAGTACTTC	CATSRGGDGTYEQYF
-	TRBV5-4	TRBD1	TRBJ2-2	TGTGCCAGCAGCTTTGACAGGGGAATCACCGGGGAGCTGTTTTTT	CASSFDRGITGELFF
-	TRBV19	TRBD1	TRBJ1-1	TGTGCCAGTGGGACAGGGCCGGACACTGAAGCTTTCTTT	CASGTGPDTEAFF
-	TRBV7-9	-	TRBJ2-7	TGTGCCAGCAGCTTAGGCCCAGTTGGCGAGCAGTACTTC	CASSLGPVGEQYF
-	TRBV14	TRBD1	TRBJ1-1	TGTGCCAGCAGCCAAGAATCAGGGGGCGCCGATACTGAAGCTTTCTTT	CASSQESGGADTEAFF
-	TRBV12-3/TRBV12-4	-	TRBJ2-1	TGTGCCAGCAGTTTACCGGCCGACCCTGAGCAGTTCTTC	CASSLPADPEQFF
-	TRBV3-1/TRBV3-2	-	TRBJ1-1	TGTGCCAGCAGCCAGGGGACTGTGAACACTGAAGCTTTCTTT	CASSQGTVNTEAFF
-	TRBV27	TRBD2	TRBJ2-1	TGTGCCAGCAGGGCCGGGACTAGCGGGAGGAATGAGCAGTTCTTC	CASRAGTSGRNEQFF
few	TRBV4-2	-	TRBJ2-7	TGTGCCAGCAGCCAGCGGAGACCGGGGCCCAGGGGGGCCTACGAGCAGTACTTC	CASSQRRPGPRGAYEQYF
-	TRBV5-4	TRBD1	TRBJ2-1	TGTGCCAGCAGCCACCCAACGACAGGGACCTACAATGAGCAGTTCTTC	CASSHPTTGTYNEQFF
-	TRBV6-5	-	TRBJ1-2	TGTGCCACAAACTCGGCGGAGGAGTGGCTCTATGGCTACACCTTC	CATNSAEEWLYGYTF
-	TRBV19	-	TRBJ1-2	TGTGCCAGTAGAAGAATGGGAACAGAAGGTGGCTACACCTTC	CASRRMGTEGGYTF
-	TRBV2	-	TRBJ2-3	TGTGCCAGCAGTCCGAACCAACTAGACGTGGATACGCAGTATTTT	CASSPNQLDVDTQYF
-	TRBV5-6	-	TRBJ1-4	TGTGCCAGCAGCTTGGCGTCAGAAAAACTGTTTTTT	CASSLASEKLFF
few	TRBV2	-	TRBJ2-7	TGTGCCAGCAGCATCCAGACCGCCTACGAGCAGTACTTC	CASSIQTAYEQYF
-	TRBV12-3/TRBV12-4	-	TRBJ2-7	TGTGCCAGCAGTTCCAGACGGAACTACGAGCAGTACTTC	CASSSRRNYEQYF
-	TRBV28	-	TRBJ2-4	TGTGCCAGCAGTTTATTGGGCCAGGTGCGAAACATTCAGTACTTC	CASSLLGQVRNIQYF
-	TRBV11-3	-	TRBJ2-7	TGTGCCAGCAGCTTGAGGACAGACTTCTACGAGCAGTACTTC	CASSLRTDFYEQYF
-	TRBV5-1	TRBD2	TRBJ2-4	TGCGCCAGCAGCTTGGTACTAGCGGATAACATTCAGTACTTC	CASSLVLADNIQYF
-	TRBV28	TRBD1	TRBJ2-4	TGTGCCAGCAGCGGGACAGGGGGCGCCTACATTCAGTACTTC	CASSGTGGAYIQYF
-	TRBV18	-	TRBJ2-5	TGTGCCAGCTCACCACTGCGGGCGCAAGAGACCCAGTACTTC	CASSPLRAQETQYF
-	TRBV6-5	TRBD2	TRBJ2-5	TGTGCCAGCAGTTACTCGGGACTAGCAGGGGAGACCCAGTACTTC	CASSYSGLAGETQYF